Listed below are T cell receptor beta chains from one sample, sequenced in a study of radiotherapy plus CTLA-4 blockade in lung cancer. The method was immunoSEQ multiplex PCR; TCRdb's version includes in-frame clones alone and lacks a portion of them. The table lists 95,000 to 150,000 clones, around 90% of them singletons. The material was peripheral blood, obtained from a patient treated with radiotherapy plus ipilimumab. These receptors were obtained from a human donor with non-small cell lung cancer that progressed on radiotherapy plus ipilimumab. CDR3s include the opening cysteine and the closing phenylalanine or tryptophan. A D gene is named only where the DNA matches it firmly. Rows give clone size only sometimes, using once, few, many, or a class for an expanded clone.

cdr3_length	d_call	v_call	clone_size	j_call	cdr3_aa	cdr3_nt
16	TRBD2	TRBV9	-	TRBJ2-2	CASTRSLVAGGGELFF	TGTGCCAGCACCCGTAGCCTAGTTGCGGGGGGCGGGGAGCTGTTTTTT
16	-	TRBV9	-	TRBJ2-2	CASSVGGLWFTGELFF	TGTGCCAGCAGCGTGGGCGGGCTATGGTTCACCGGGGAGCTGTTTTTT
13	-	TRBV7-9	-	TRBJ2-2	CASSLLVAGELFF	TGTGCCAGCAGCTTACTAGTAGCCGGGGAGCTGTTTTTT
14	-	TRBV5-1	-	TRBJ2-7	CASSPGRPPYEQYF	TGCGCCAGCAGCCCCGGGAGACCTCCCTACGAGCAGTACTTC
14	-	TRBV6-1	-	TRBJ2-3	CATRGRVSTDTQYF	TGTGCCACCAGGGGGAGGGTGAGCACAGATACGCAGTATTTT
13	TRBD2	TRBV6-5	-	TRBJ2-1	CASRGTSGRAAFF	TGTGCCAGCAGGGGGACTAGCGGGAGGGCGGCGTTCTTC
14	TRBD1	TRBV2	-	TRBJ1-5	CASCWDRDYQPQHF	TGTGCCAGCTGCTGGGACAGGGATTATCAGCCCCAGCATTTT
16	TRBD2	TRBV27	-	TRBJ2-2	CASSLHSGSIGGELFF	TGTGCCAGCAGTTTGCATAGCGGGAGCATAGGCGGGGAGCTGTTTTTT
14	-	TRBV6-5	-	TRBJ1-1	CASSYEGKGTEAFF	TGTGCCAGCAGTTACGAGGGGAAAGGAACTGAAGCTTTCTTT
15	TRBD2	TRBV9	-	TRBJ2-1	CASSVGAGAGVEQFF	TGTGCCAGCAGCGTAGGAGCGGGAGCCGGGGTTGAGCAGTTCTTC
16	TRBD1	TRBV28	-	TRBJ1-5	CASSSIDRGLYQPQHF	TGTGCCAGCAGTTCCATAGACAGGGGGTTGTATCAGCCCCAGCATTTT
17	TRBD2	TRBV15	-	TRBJ2-2	CATSRARGSGSNGELFF	TGTGCCACCAGCAGGGCCAGGGGTAGCGGGAGTAACGGGGAGCTGTTTTTT
14	TRBD2	TRBV29-1	-	TRBJ2-3	CSVRGQLAADTQYF	TGCAGCGTTCGCGGCCAGCTAGCGGCAGATACGCAGTATTTT
16	TRBD2	TRBV13	-	TRBJ2-1	CASTPLAGSSYNEQFF	TGTGCCAGCACCCCTTTAGCGGGAAGCTCCTACAATGAGCAGTTCTTC
13	-	TRBV14	once	TRBJ1-1	CASSLRPNTEAFF	TGTGCCAGCAGCCTGAGACCGAACACTGAAGCTTTCTTT
14	-	TRBV2	-	TRBJ2-7	CASSERDIYYEQYF	TGTGCCAGCAGTGAGCGGGACATCTACTACGAGCAGTACTTC
14	TRBD1	TRBV27	-	TRBJ1-2	CASSPTDRVSGYTF	TGTGCCAGCAGTCCGACGGACAGGGTGTCAGGCTACACCTTC
16	TRBD2	TRBV5-4	-	TRBJ2-1	CASSRGGSGSPNEQFF	TGTGCCAGCAGCAGGGGGGGCAGCGGGAGCCCAAATGAGCAGTTCTTC
15	-	TRBV9	-	TRBJ2-5	CASSLGSPHQETQYF	TGTGCCAGCAGCCTGGGGAGCCCCCACCAAGAGACCCAGTACTTC
16	-	TRBV6-1	-	TRBJ1-2	CASSDRASHSPYGYTF	TGTGCCAGCAGTGACCGGGCATCTCACTCTCCCTATGGCTACACCTTC
14	TRBD2	TRBV6-4	-	TRBJ2-3	CASSEGLASDTQYF	TGTGCCAGCAGTGAGGGACTAGCGTCAGATACGCAGTATTTT
13	TRBD1	TRBV27	-	TRBJ2-7	CASSLQGADEQYF	TGTGCCAGCAGTTTACAGGGGGCTGATGAGCAGTACTTC
14	-	TRBV5-1	-	TRBJ1-3	CASSLAGFGNTIYF	TGCGCCAGCAGCTTGGCGGGGTTCGGAAACACCATATATTTT
14	TRBD2	TRBV10-3	-	TRBJ2-1	CAISGLAGDDEQFF	TGTGCCATCAGTGGACTAGCGGGAGATGATGAGCAGTTCTTC
15	-	TRBV9	-	TRBJ2-6	CASSVLNSGANVLTF	TGTGCCAGCAGCGTATTGAACTCTGGGGCCAACGTCCTGACTTTC
12	-	TRBV6-4	-	TRBJ2-2	CASSSGIGELFF	TGTGCCAGCAGTTCGGGGATCGGGGAGCTGTTTTTT
16	-	TRBV5-1	-	TRBJ2-2	CASGAGARGGTGELFF	TGCGCCAGCGGGGCGGGGGCCCGAGGGGGCACCGGGGAGCTGTTTTTT
17	TRBD2	TRBV9	-	TRBJ2-3	CASSAGLAGGLTDTQYF	TGTGCCAGCAGCGCCGGCCTAGCGGGAGGGCTCACAGATACGCAGTATTTT
15	TRBD1	TRBV5-1	-	TRBJ1-1	CASSLAGGQNTEAFF	TGCGCCAGCAGCTTGGCAGGGGGTCAGAACACTGAAGCTTTCTTT
12	-	TRBV7-9	-	TRBJ1-1	CASSSRTLKAFF	TGTGCCAGCAGCTCACGGACACTCAAAGCTTTCTTT
14	TRBD1	TRBV30	once	TRBJ1-2	CATTGVRVDYGYTF	TGTGCCACGACAGGGGTTCGAGTAGACTATGGCTACACCTTC
15	TRBD2	TRBV9	-	TRBJ2-7	CASSRGSGLASEQYF	TGTGCCAGCAGCCGGGGGTCGGGACTAGCGTCCGAGCAGTACTTC
16	-	TRBV30	-	TRBJ2-3	CAWSVTGVGSTDTQYF	TGTGCCTGGAGTGTAACGGGAGTAGGGAGCACAGATACGCAGTATTTT
13	-	TRBV6-5	once	TRBJ1-1	CASSDIESTEAFF	TGTGCCAGCAGTGATATTGAGTCCACTGAAGCTTTCTTT
15	-	TRBV11-2	-	TRBJ2-6	CASSPPGHGANVLTF	TGTGCCAGCAGCCCACCAGGGCATGGGGCCAACGTCCTGACTTTC
15	TRBD2	TRBV27	-	TRBJ2-1	CASSHEPGTRDEQFF	TGTGCCAGCAGTCATGAACCCGGGACTAGAGATGAGCAGTTCTTC
14	-	TRBV7-3	-	TRBJ2-1	CASSAGRDHNEQFF	TGTGCCAGCAGCGCGGGGCGGGACCACAATGAGCAGTTCTTC
18	-	TRBV11-1	-	TRBJ2-1	CASSSRGALPGTYNEQFF	TGTGCCAGCAGCTCCAGAGGGGCCCTACCGGGCACCTACAATGAGCAGTTCTTC
14	TRBD2	TRBV7-6	-	TRBJ2-1	CASGRGPTYNEQFF	TGTGCCAGCGGGAGGGGACCAACCTACAATGAGCAGTTCTTC
11	-	TRBV7-9	-	TRBJ2-1	CASSPLDEQFF	TGTGCCAGCAGCCCCCTAGATGAGCAGTTCTTC
15	TRBD2	TRBV6-5	-	TRBJ2-1	CASSDLAVSYNEQFF	TGTGCCAGCAGCGACCTAGCGGTCTCCTACAATGAGCAGTTCTTC
12	-	TRBV5-4	-	TRBJ2-5	CASSSPSETQYF	TGTGCCAGCAGCAGTCCCTCGGAGACCCAGTACTTC
12	-	TRBV9	-	TRBJ1-2	CASSVEGYGYTF	TGTGCCAGCAGCGTAGAAGGGTACGGCTACACCTTC
16	TRBD2	TRBV4-1	once	TRBJ2-1	CASSQGPGTTYNEQFF	TGCGCCAGCAGCCAGGGACCCGGGACTACCTACAATGAGCAGTTCTTC
14	-	TRBV19	-	TRBJ1-5	CASSIVHSNQPQHF	TGTGCCAGTAGTATAGTTCATAGCAATCAGCCCCAGCATTTT
14	TRBD2	TRBV2	-	TRBJ2-7	CASKRASGDVEQYF	TGTGCCAGCAAGAGGGCTAGCGGCGACGTCGAGCAGTACTTC
14	-	TRBV6-1	-	TRBJ2-1	CASSELGGRNEQFF	TGTGCCAGCAGTGAACTCGGGGGTCGAAATGAGCAGTTCTTC
16	-	TRBV7-6	-	TRBJ1-4	CASSLGSGPRAGKLFF	TGTGCCAGCAGCTTAGGGTCGGGCCCCCGGGCGGGAAAACTGTTTTTT
15	-	TRBV7-3	-	TRBJ1-1	CASSPVTGKNTEAFF	TGTGCCAGCAGCCCGGTGACAGGTAAGAACACTGAAGCTTTCTTT
13	TRBD2	TRBV7-3	-	TRBJ2-1	CASGSGGHNEQFF	TGTGCCAGCGGTAGCGGGGGACACAATGAGCAGTTCTTC
13	-	TRBV11-2	-	TRBJ2-7	CASSQTEPYEQYF	TGTGCCAGCAGCCAAACGGAACCCTACGAGCAGTACTTC
13	-	TRBV19	-	TRBJ2-3	CASSMGHADTQYF	TGTGCCAGTAGTATGGGGCACGCAGATACGCAGTATTTT